Listed here are 18 T cell receptor beta chains from one sample, sequenced in a study of T cells in localized non-small cell lung cancer (TCRdb year 2020). To prepare the library, the immunoSEQ multiplex PCR assay was applied. TCRdb's version of the immuneACCESS table is confined to in-frame rearrangements and falls short of the full clone set. An unresolved V gene accounts for under half of the shortfall where checked; the remainder is of unknown origin. This sample holds thousands of clones; under 35% were observed only once. Roughly 18% of the sample is taken by the ten largest. Sequenced material: lung tumor tissue, taken before any cancer treatment. All receptors come from a man aged 40-75 years with stage II squamous cell lung carcinoma.

The chain combines TRBV5-1 with TRBJ2-1; the match to TRBD2 covers 8 bases. Looked up from germline, CDR1 is SGHRS and CDR2 is YFSETQ. CDR3 length: 16 amino acids. Germline trimming cut 0 bases from V and 8 bases from J; bases unmatched to any gene: 10. The DNA of the CDR3 is TGCGCCAGCAGCTTGGCTCCCCGGGAGGGCCGAGATGAGCAGTTCTTC. It encodes CASSLAPREGRDEQFF.

V gene TRBV29-1 combines with J gene TRBJ1-2; D is ambiguous. The germline V and J ends were trimmed by 7 bases and 4 bases, with 13 bases remaining between them. CDR3 length: 12 amino acids. The germline V gene encodes CDR1 SQVTM and CDR2 ANQGSEA. The CDR3 reads CSGTDSGYGYTF. In DNA form, the CDR3 reads TGCAGCGGAACCGATTCGGGCTATGGCTACACCTTC.

This clone is medium-sized (0.01 to 0.1%). The chain links TRBV10-3 to TRBJ2-6, with D possibly TRBD2 on 5 matching bases. Trimming cost V 2 bases and J 10 bases, with 9 bases left between them. Germline V gene sequence: CDR1 ENHRY, CDR2 SYGVKD. The CDR3 consists of 13 residues. For the CDR3, the DNA is TGTGCCATCAGTGAGCACGGGGATAACGTCCTGACTTTC. It translates to CAISEHGDNVLTF.

The V gene is TRBV18, the J gene TRBJ2-7, with 8 positions matching TRBD1. J lost 0 bases, V lost 3 bases, and 7 bases had no gene match. Germline loops: CDR1 KGHSH, CDR2 LQKENI. The CDR3 consists of 16 residues. The CDR3 loop is CASSPGQGVFSYEQYF. As DNA, the CDR3 is TGTGCCAGCTCACCCGGACAGGGTGTTTTCTCCTACGAGCAGTACTTC. The variable domain in full, completed from reference TRBV18 and TRBJ2-7, reads NAGVMQNPRHLVRRRGQEARLRCSPMKGHSHVYWYRQLPEEGLKFMVYLQKENIIDESGMPKERFSAEFPKEGPSILRIQQVVRGDSAAYFCASSPGQGVFSYEQYFGPGTRLTVT.

The sample holds a few counts of this clone. The V and J genes are TRBV14 and TRBJ2-3, with 10 nucleotides matching TRBD2. The CDR3 is 15 residues long. V was clipped by 9 bases and J by 1 base; unmatched bases: 7. Germline loops: CDR1 SGHDN, CDR2 FVKESK. The CDR3, as DNA: TGTGCCAGTACTCGGGGACTAGCGCGCACAGATACGCAGTATTTT. The encoded protein is CASTRGLARTDTQYF.

This clone was observed a few times. V and J are TRBV11-3 and TRBJ2-1, with 8 bases that match TRBD2. This CDR3 region has 16 residues. CDR1 and CDR2 (germline): SGHNT, YENEEA. J was trimmed by 4 bases and V by 5 bases; bases with no gene match: 10. The CDR3 protein is CASSPQAGDRYNEQFF. The CDR3 DNA follows: TGTGCCAGCAGCCCTCAAGCGGGGGACCGTTACAATGAGCAGTTCTTC.

This clone was seen once. This sequence joins TRBV11-3 and TRBJ1-3; unclear D gene. CDR3 length equals 17 residues. The V end lost 3 bases, the J end lost 4 bases, and 19 bases lay between the germline ends. CDR1 is SGHNT and CDR2 is YENEEA in the germline V gene. This chain's CDR3 is CASSLDNQGRGGNTIYF. For the CDR3, the DNA is TGTGCCAGCAGCTTGGATAATCAAGGGCGTGGAGGAAACACCATATATTTT.

Only a few counts were recorded for this clone. The chain has TRBV11-3 and TRBJ2-7; 9 nucleotides agree with TRBD2. V shed 0 bases and J 2 bases; nucleotides not matched to a gene: 2. The germline V gene has CDR1 SGHNT and CDR2 YENEEA. This CDR3 contains 15 residues. The CDR3 region is CASSLEGLATYEQYF. CDR3 nucleotides: TGTGCCAGCAGCTTAGAAGGACTAGCGACCTACGAGCAGTACTTC.

The chain is built from TRBV18 and TRBJ2-5, with TRBD2 matching 9 bases. The junction had 1 base not matched to a gene; V was cut back by 1 base and J by 4 bases. The CDR3 is 14 amino acids. Germline lookup yields CDR1 KGHSH and CDR2 LQKENI. In DNA, the CDR3 is TGTGCCAGCTCACCACAGCGGGGGGCAGAGACCCAGTACTTC. This encodes CASSPQRGAETQYF.

This rearrangement joins TRBV30 to TRBJ1-2; D remains ambiguous. This CDR3 has 13 residues. Germline values: CDR1 GTSNPN, CDR2 SVGIG (reference sequence). The V and J ends lost 2 bases and 4 bases respectively, with 11 bases between them. Here the CDR3 DNA reads TGTGCCTGGAGTCTAGACCGCGGCTATGGCTACACCTTC. This sequence encodes CAWSLDRGYGYTF. Combining the CDR3 with reference TRBV30 and TRBJ1-2 gives the whole variable domain SQTIHQWPATLVQPVGSPLSLECTVEGTSNPNLYWYRQAAGRGLQLLFYSVGIGQISSEVPQNLSASRPQDRQFILSSKKLLLSDSGFYLCAWSLDRGYGYTFGSGTRLTVV.

This clone ranks as medium-sized (0.01 to 0.1%). The J gene is TRBJ2-3, the V gene TRBV9; the D gene is possibly TRBD2 (5 bases). The V end was cut by 5 bases, the J end by 0 bases, with 10 bases between. This CDR3 comprises 14 residues. Germline assignment: CDR1 SGDLS and CDR2 YYNGEE. In DNA, the CDR3 is TGTGCCAGCAGTCGGGGAGCTAGCACAGATACGCAGTATTTT. It encodes CASSRGASTDTQYF.

This clone was seen only a few times. The chain recombines TRBV9 with TRBJ1-2, with a weak D call TRBD1 (5 bases). V lost 2 bases, J lost 3 bases, and 14 bases lay in between. In germline, CDR1 is SGDLS, CDR2 YYNGEE. The CDR3 length is 15 residues. The CDR3 region is CASSVIGGTDYGYTF. In DNA, the CDR3 is TGTGCCAGCAGCGTGATCGGTGGGACGGACTATGGCTACACCTTC.

The V call is TRBV6-8, the J call TRBJ1-5; no firm D call. Per the germline V gene, CDR1 is MNHGY and CDR2 is SAAAGT. The CDR3 covers 13 residues. V dropped 6 bases and J dropped 4 bases, with 10 bases sitting between them. The CDR3 region is CASSNSRNQPQHF. CDR3 DNA: TGTGCCAGCAGCAACAGCAGGAATCAGCCCCAGCATTTT.

The chain uses TRBV30 and TRBJ2-3, with D maybe TRBD2 (6 bases). Trimming took off 4 bases at V and 4 bases at J, with 12 bases between the two ends. Looked up from germline, CDR1 is GTSNPN and CDR2 is SVGIG (reference sequence). The CDR3 extends over 13 amino acids. Written as DNA, the CDR3 is TGTGCCTGGAATAGACTAGTGTCAGATACGCAGTATTTT. Translation gives CAWNRLVSDTQYF.

The rearrangement joins TRBV11-3 to TRBJ1-6, with D possibly matching TRBD1 (5 bases). CDR1 and CDR2 (germline): SGHNT, YENEEA. This CDR3 has 15 residues. Trimming removed 7 bases at V and 10 bases at J, with 20 bases between. The CDR3 DNA reads TGTGCCAGCACCCCGGGGCGGGGGGTAGGATCACCCCTCCACTTT. Residues: CASTPGRGVGSPLHF.

By sample share, this clone is medium-sized. V is TRBV11-3 and J is TRBJ2-2, with 8 bases fitting TRBD1. This CDR3 spans 15 amino acids. CDR1 is SGHNT and CDR2 is YENEEA in the germline V gene. V lost 6 bases, J lost 4 bases, and 7 bases stayed unmatched. For the CDR3, the DNA is TGTGCCAGCAGACCCGGGACAGGAGGCACCGGGGAGCTGTTTTTT. Amino acids: CASRPGTGGTGELFF. Complete variable domain (other parts from reference TRBV11-3 and TRBJ2-2): EAGVVQSPRYKIIEKKQPVAFWCNPISGHNTLYWYLQNLGQGPELLIRYENEEAVDDSQLPKDRFSAERLKGVDSTLKIQPAELGDSAVYLCASRPGTGGTGELFFGEGSRLTVL.

DNA for the CDR3: TGTGCCAGCAGCTTAGTCGTCGCTAGCGGGAGCCCAGATACGCAGTATTTT. Translated, it gives CASSLVVASGSPDTQYF. The chain has TRBV11-3 and TRBJ2-3; 10 nucleotides match TRBD2. This CDR3 is 17 amino acids long. The germline gives CDR1 SGHNT, CDR2 YENEEA. V shed 1 base, J shed 4 bases, and the junction held 8 bases outside the gene matches. The variable domain in full, with the rest retrieved from reference TRBV11-3 and TRBJ2-3, is EAGVVQSPRYKIIEKKQPVAFWCNPISGHNTLYWYLQNLGQGPELLIRYENEEAVDDSQLPKDRFSAERLKGVDSTLKIQPAELGDSAVYLCASSLVVASGSPDTQYFGPGTRLTVL.

This clone was picked up a small number of times. The chain has TRBV11-3 and TRBJ2-3; 11 positions match TRBD2. The CDR3 runs 16 residues. Germline V gives CDR1 SGHNT, CDR2 YENEEA. Trimming cost V 2 bases and J 5 bases; bases outside gene matches: 6. CDR3 loop: CASSLTILAGVDTQYF. The CDR3 region has the DNA TGTGCCAGCAGCTTAACGATACTAGCGGGAGTAGATACGCAGTATTTT.